The 30 T cell receptor beta chains in this list originate from one sample, sequenced in a study of blood T cell repertoires in COVID-19. Sequencing was performed with immunoSEQ multiplex PCR; in TCRdb, only in-frame clones are kept and a portion is missing. The data hold about 140,000 clones, with 85% to 90% observed a single time. What was sequenced was peripheral blood. The receptors were gathered from a woman aged 55-70 years with acute or convalescent COVID-19.

The chain recombines TRBV12-3 or TRBV12-4 with TRBJ1-3; D remains unclear. V gave up 5 bases and J gave up 0 bases, with 5 bases separating them. The CDR3 runs 13 residues. The DNA of the CDR3 is TGTGCCAGCAGTGACTTCTCTGGAAACACCATATATTTT. Translation: CASSDFSGNTIYF.

This clone was picked up one time. The chain couples TRBV28 to TRBJ1-2; no definite D call. With 5 bases removed from V and 2 bases from J, the gap between germline ends came to 12 bases. The CDR3 contains 14 residues. Germline loops: CDR1 MDHEN, CDR2 SYDVKM. CDR3 residues: CASSAEELNYGYTF. The CDR3 nucleotides read TGTGCCAGCAGTGCGGAGGAATTAAACTATGGCTACACCTTC.

The chain is built from TRBV7-2 and TRBJ2-7; the D is unclear. V lost 1 base and J lost 6, with 16 bases in between. CDR1 and CDR2 (germline): SGHTA, FQGNSA. CDR3 length: 15 residues. This chain's CDR3 is CASSLGRSSRSEQYF. The CDR3 DNA follows: TGTGCCAGCAGCTTAGGAAGGAGTTCCCGGTCCGAGCAGTACTTC.

This chain links TRBV7-3 with TRBJ1-2; no reliable D call. The CDR3 is 13 amino acids. CDR1 SGHTA and CDR2 FQGTGA come from the germline V gene. V lost 4 bases to trimming and J lost 8 bases, with 14 bases between them. CDR3 DNA: TGTGCCAGCAGCTCTTCAGGTTCCCGAGGCTACACCTTC. Its translation: CASSSSGSRGYTF.

The chain is built from TRBV11-3 and TRBJ1-1, with D unclear. The V gene's germline CDR1 is SGHNT and CDR2 YENEEA. The CDR3 runs 13 residues. V lost 3 bases and J 3 bases, leaving 8 bases between the germline ends. The CDR3 spells CASSFASDTEAFF. In nucleotides, the CDR3 is TGTGCCAGCAGCTTTGCCAGCGACACTGAAGCTTTCTTT.

This chain uses TRBV28 with TRBJ1-1; D perhaps matches TRBD1 (6 bases). The CDR3 length is 13 residues. Trimming removed 8 bases at V and 3 bases at J, with 13 bases between. Per the germline V gene, CDR1 is MDHEN and CDR2 is SYDVKM. The CDR3 reads CASGPGHDTEAFF. Written as DNA, the CDR3 is TGTGCCAGCGGACCGGGACATGACACTGAAGCTTTCTTT.

The chain uses TRBV2 and TRBJ2-5, with TRBD1 identical over 7 bases. Germline CDR1 SNHLY, CDR2 FYNNEI. The CDR3 has 17 residues. V dropped 2 bases and J dropped 0; count of bases not matched to a gene: 9. The CDR3 DNA reads TGTGCCAGCAGTGAAAGGGAAGCTACAGGGGACCAAGAGACCCAGTACTTC. It yields the protein CASSEREATGDQETQYF. Looking up the rest from reference TRBV2 and TRBJ2-5 gives the full variable domain: EPEVTQTPSHQVTQMGQEVILRCVPISNHLYFYWYRQILGQKVEFLVSFYNNEISEKSEIFDDQFSVERPDGSNFTLKIRSTKLEDSAMYFCASSEREATGDQETQYFGPGTRLLVL.

The genes are TRBV6-5 and TRBJ1-5; unclear D gene. The CDR3 spans 15 residues. The V gene's germline CDR1 is MNHEY and CDR2 SVGAGI. Trimming stripped 8 bases from V and 4 bases from J, with 18 bases between. CDR3 sequence (DNA): TGTGCCAGCCTCCCCGGCTGGCGGAATAATCAGCCCCAGCATTTT. As protein: CASLPGWRNNQPQHF.

The genes are TRBV7-8 and TRBJ2-1, with 8 positions matching TRBD1. The CDR3 length is 15 residues. CDR1 is SGHVS and CDR2 is FQNEAQ in the germline V gene. Unmatched junction bases numbered 7, after V lost 1 base and J lost 8 bases. CDR3 sequence reads: CASSLGRGLSHEQFF. In DNA, the CDR3 is TGTGCCAGCAGCTTAGGCAGGGGGCTGTCTCATGAGCAGTTCTTC. Supplemented by reference TRBV7-8 and TRBJ2-1, the full variable domain reads GAGVSQSPRYKVAKRGQDVALRCDPISGHVSLFWYQQALGQGPEFLTYFQNEAQLDKSGLPSDRFFAERPEGSVSTLKIQRTQQEDSAVYLCASSLGRGLSHEQFFGPGTRLTVL.

The rearrangement links TRBV5-1 to TRBJ2-1, with D possibly being TRBD1 (5 bases). The CDR3 sequence is 17 residues long. The ends were cut back, 4 bases at V and 2 bases at J, with 19 bases in the middle. The germline V gene has CDR1 SGHRS and CDR2 YFSETQ. This CDR3 is CASSRQSIRITYNEQFF. CDR3 DNA: TGCGCCAGCAGCCGACAGTCTATCAGGATCACCTACAATGAGCAGTTCTTC.

This chain connects TRBV27 to TRBJ1-2; TRBD1 matches at 8 bases. Germline V CDR1 and CDR2: MNHEY, SMNVEV (reference sequence). V was pared by 9 bases and J by 5 bases, with 8 bases of the junction left unmatched. The CDR3 totals 13 residues. The CDR3 sequence: CASRTGRQYGYTF. As DNA, the CDR3 is TGTGCCAGTCGGACAGGGCGTCAATATGGCTACACCTTC.

The CDR3 DNA sequence: TGTGCCAGTAGTACCCCTAGGCGGGGTAATGAAAAACTGTTTTTT. Its protein is CASSTPRRGNEKLFF. The chain uses TRBV19 and TRBJ1-4; D is undetermined. CDR3 length equals 15 residues. Germline CDR1 and CDR2: LNHDA and SQIVND (reference sequence). V shed 4 bases and J shed 4 bases, with 13 bases lying between them.

J is TRBJ1-4 and V is TRBV19, with 9 bases lining up with TRBD1. The CDR3 has 15 residues. Losses at the gene ends were 1 base for V and 5 bases for J; bases not matched to a gene: 2. CDR1 is LNHDA, CDR2 SQIVND, per germline (reference sequence). This chain's CDR3 is CASSIVGTGNEKLFF. As DNA, the CDR3 is TGTGCCAGTAGTATAGTAGGGACAGGGAATGAAAAACTGTTTTTT.

This chain joins TRBV6-5 and TRBJ1-3; the match to TRBD1 covers 8 bases. Germline V gene sequence: CDR1 MNHEY, CDR2 SVGAGI. The junction had 8 bases not matched to a gene; V was cut back by 5 bases and J by 8 bases. This CDR3 is built from 14 residues. The CDR3 sequence: CASSRVQGGDTIYF. Written as DNA, the CDR3 is TGTGCCAGCAGTAGGGTACAGGGGGGAGACACCATATATTTT.

This clone was picked up a small number of times. This chain links TRBV27 with TRBJ1-1; D is possibly TRBD1 (6 bases). Trimming cost V 6 bases and J 0 bases, with 17 bases left between them. CDR1 and CDR2 (germline): MNHEY, SMNVEV (reference sequence). The CDR3 is 16 residues long. The chain's CDR3 is CASRPPGGLMNTEAFF. In DNA form, the CDR3 reads TGTGCCAGCAGACCCCCCGGGGGGCTGATGAACACTGAAGCTTTCTTT.

The genes are TRBV10-3 and TRBJ1-3; D is perhaps TRBD1 (5 bases). V lost 5 bases to trimming and J lost 4 bases, with 15 bases between them. Per the germline V gene, CDR1 is ENHRY and CDR2 is SYGVKD. The CDR3 consists of 15 residues. DNA for the CDR3: TGTGCCATCAGTAAAGCCGGGACTGCCGGAAACACCATATATTTT. Translating it yields CAISKAGTAGNTIYF.

The chain links TRBV7-2 to TRBJ2-7; possibly TRBD1 for D (7 bases). The germline V and J ends were trimmed by 7 bases and 6 bases, with 22 bases remaining between them. CDR3 length: 15 amino acids. Germline assignment: CDR1 SGHTA and CDR2 FQGNSA. DNA of the CDR3: TGTGCCAGCACCCAGGGGGGCCCAGGGGTCGGCGAGCAGTACTTC. Its protein product is CASTQGGPGVGEQYF.

The V gene is TRBV19, the J gene TRBJ1-1, with 8 bases identical to TRBD1. CDR1 is LNHDA, CDR2 SQIVND, per germline (reference sequence). This CDR3 has 14 residues. Trimming removed 3 bases from V and 3 bases from J; junction bases left unmatched: 3. The CDR3 reads CASSMKGQDTEAFF. CDR3 in DNA: TGTGCCAGTAGTATGAAGGGACAGGACACTGAAGCTTTCTTT.

CDR3 DNA: TGTGCCAGCAGCTTAGATAGCGCCACTGAAGCTTTCTTT. Protein product: CASSLDSATEAFF. V usage is TRBV11-3 and J usage is TRBJ1-1; D gene uncertain. V was clipped by 0 bases and J by 4 bases, with 6 bases between them. This CDR3 region has 13 residues. From germline, CDR1 is SGHNT and CDR2 YENEEA.

This chain connects TRBV7-2 to TRBJ1-4; D is unresolved. Germline V gene lookup returns CDR1 SGHTA and CDR2 FQGNSA. CDR3 length equals 14 residues. The V end lost 4 bases, the J end lost 5 bases, and 11 bases lay between the germline ends. The CDR3 is CASSSTGLNEKLFF. CDR3 in DNA: TGTGCCAGCAGCTCAACCGGACTGAATGAAAAACTGTTTTTT.

The chain combines TRBV3-1 (or the pseudogene TRBV3-2) with TRBJ1-3; TRBD1 is a possible D gene (5 bases). The V end was cut by 2 bases, the J end by 5 bases, with 7 bases between. This CDR3 comprises 13 residues. Germline V lookup: CDR1 LGHDT, CDR2 YNNKEL (reference sequence). CDR3 bases: TGTGCCAGCAGCCAAATGGACAGAAACACCATATATTTT. This translates into CASSQMDRNTIYF.

This chain connects TRBV19 to TRBJ2-6; 8 nucleotides align to TRBD2. CDR1 and CDR2 (germline): LNHDA, SQIVND (reference sequence). The trim removed 5 bases at V and 4 bases at J, leaving 4 bases unmatched. This CDR3 region has 15 residues. CDR3 in amino acids: CASSSGLAGANVLTF. The DNA of the CDR3 is TGTGCCAGTAGTTCCGGACTAGCAGGGGCCAACGTCCTGACTTTC.

The V call is TRBV7-3, the J call TRBJ2-2, with no clear D. Germline V gene sequence: CDR1 SGHTA, CDR2 FQGTGA. This CDR3 is 14 amino acids long. The V end was cut by 0 bases, the J end by 6 bases, with 8 bases between. CDR3 loop: CASSLTSAAGELFF. The CDR3 DNA sequence: TGTGCCAGCAGCTTAACGTCCGCAGCCGGGGAGCTGTTTTTT.

The chain couples TRBV7-6 to TRBJ1-3; D gene ambiguous. Germline CDR1 is SGHVS and CDR2 is FNYEAQ. Trimming stripped 5 bases from V and 0 bases from J, with 14 bases between. This CDR3 spans 16 amino acids. CDR3 bases: TGTGCCAGCAGCGCTACCCCCTTGAACTCTGGAAACACCATATATTTT. Residues: CASSATPLNSGNTIYF.

The genes are TRBV7-3 and TRBJ2-2; the D is unclear. Between the trimmed V and J ends, which lost 0 bases and 0 bases, there was a span of 5 bases. Germline-derived CDR1 and CDR2 are SGHTA and FQGTGA. This CDR3 has 15 residues. The CDR3 protein is CASSLTRTNTGELFF. The CDR3 coding sequence is TGTGCCAGCAGCTTAACGCGGACGAACACCGGGGAGCTGTTTTTT.

In the case of this clone: Other DNA sequences in this specimen translate into the identical CDR3. The J gene is TRBJ2-2, the V gene TRBV7-6, with no clear D. There are 13 residues in the CDR3. V was trimmed by 2 bases and J by 4 bases, leaving 5 bases between them. Germline CDR1 SGHVS, CDR2 FNYEAQ. CDR3 nucleotide sequence: TGTGCCAGCAGCTTATCAGGCACCGGGGAGCTGTTTTTT. Protein: CASSLSGTGELFF. The full variable domain, with the rest looked up from reference TRBV7-6 and TRBJ2-2, is GAGVSQSPRYKVTKRGQDVALRCDPISGHVSLYWYRQALGQGPEFLTYFNYEAQQDKSGLPNDRFSAERPEGSISTLTIQRTEQRDSAMYRCASSLSGTGELFFGEGSRLTVL.

The genes are TRBV5-6 and TRBJ2-5; 7 bases line up with TRBD2. Germline V lookup: CDR1 SGHDT, CDR2 YYEEEE. This CDR3 has 15 residues. The J segment lost 2 bases and the V segment lost 5 bases, leaving 9 bases of the junction unmatched. The CDR3 region has the DNA TGTGCCAGCAGGGTGCGCGGGGGACTACAAGAGACCCAGTACTTC. It translates to CASRVRGGLQETQYF.

The rearrangement links TRBV19 to TRBJ1-5, with a weak D call TRBD1 (5 bases). The length of the CDR3 is 17 residues. The V and J ends lost 0 bases and 0 bases respectively, with 12 bases between them. Germline CDR1 LNHDA, CDR2 SQIVND (reference sequence). The CDR3 spells CASSIDREILSNQPQHF. CDR3 nucleotides: TGTGCCAGTAGTATAGACAGGGAAATACTTAGCAATCAGCCCCAGCATTTT.

The chain joins TRBV5-1 to TRBJ1-4, with 9 bases fitting TRBD1. J lost 7 bases, V lost 0 bases, and 7 bases had no gene match. Looked up from germline, CDR1 is SGHRS and CDR2 is YFSETQ. There are 16 residues in the CDR3. The CDR3 DNA sequence: TGCGCCAGCAGCTTGGCCGGCGACAGGGGGTCTGAAAAACTGTTTTTT. Translating it yields CASSLAGDRGSEKLFF.

This chain connects TRBV7-3 to TRBJ1-6, with TRBD1 matching 10 bases. There are 15 residues in the CDR3. Looked up from germline, CDR1 is SGHTA and CDR2 is FQGTGA. Germline trimming cut 3 bases from V and 8 bases from J; bases unmatched to any gene: 4. The CDR3 protein is CASSLTGGADSPLHF. The DNA of the CDR3 is TGTGCCAGCAGCTTGACAGGGGGCGCAGATTCACCCCTCCACTTT.